These 3 T cell receptor beta chains share one sample of origin, sequenced in a study of CD8 T cells in ankylosing spondylitis. One entry per CDR3 protein, called by TCRdb with MiXCR from the 5' RACE reads. The data contain 130,000 or so distinct CDR3 sequences, 15% to 20% of them singletons. Their target antigens are unknown. Findings and limits, study-wide: What appeared characteristic of ankylosing spondylitis blood was a TCR beta motif of several highly homologous variants.

What was sequenced was blood, either unsorted or a sorted T cell fraction (not recorded which). All receptors derive from a male donor with ankylosing spondylitis.

The chain recombines TRBV6-1 with TRBJ2-7; D is unresolved. The CDR3 is made up of 18 amino acids. Germline CDR1 and CDR2: MNHNS and SASEGT. Trimming pared 1 base from V and 5 bases from J, leaving 24 bases between. The CDR3 is CASSEGGDLASAWNEQYF. The DNA for the CDR3 is TGTGCCAGCAGTGAAGGAGGAGACTTGGCCTCGGCGTGGAACGAGCAGTACTTC.

This clonotype has ten or more counts. The gene calls are TRBV29-1 and TRBJ2-1; TRBD1 matches 7 bases. V gave up 6 bases and J gave up 6 bases; unmatched junction bases: 11. The CDR3 runs to 14 residues. Germline values: CDR1 SQVTM, CDR2 ANQGSEA. The CDR3 region has the DNA TGCAGCGTGTCGCAGGGGGAATTAGGCAATGAGCAGTTCTTC. It is translated as CSVSQGELGNEQFF.

The sample holds a few counts of this clonotype. V usage is TRBV5-1 and J usage is TRBJ2-2; D remains unclear. The CDR3 spans 12 residues. Germline V lookup: CDR1 SGHRS, CDR2 YFSETQ. V gave up 3 bases and J gave up 6 bases, with 6 bases separating them. The CDR3 DNA follows: TGCGCCAGCAGCTCCCCCGCCGGGGAGCTGTTTTTT. It translates to CASSSPAGELFF.